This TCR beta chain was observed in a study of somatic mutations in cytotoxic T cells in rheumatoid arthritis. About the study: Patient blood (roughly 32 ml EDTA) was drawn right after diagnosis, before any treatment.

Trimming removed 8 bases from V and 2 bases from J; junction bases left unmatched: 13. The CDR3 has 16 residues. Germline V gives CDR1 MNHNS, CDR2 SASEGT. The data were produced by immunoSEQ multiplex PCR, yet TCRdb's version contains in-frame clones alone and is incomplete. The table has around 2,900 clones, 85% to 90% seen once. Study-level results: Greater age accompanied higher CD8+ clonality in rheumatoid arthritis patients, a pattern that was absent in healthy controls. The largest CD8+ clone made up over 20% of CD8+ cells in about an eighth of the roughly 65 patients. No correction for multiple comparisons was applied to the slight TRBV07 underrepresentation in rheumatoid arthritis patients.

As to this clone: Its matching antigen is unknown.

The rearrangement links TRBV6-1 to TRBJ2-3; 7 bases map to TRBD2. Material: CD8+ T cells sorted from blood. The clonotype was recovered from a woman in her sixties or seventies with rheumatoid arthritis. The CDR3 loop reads CASGEEGRGPTDTQYF. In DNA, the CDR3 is TGTGCCAGCGGGGAAGAAGGGAGGGGACCCACAGATACGCAGTATTTT.